What follows describes a single T cell receptor (beta chain). The data stem from a study of blood T cell repertoires in COVID-19. Study-level information: Researchers got acute and convalescent COVID-19 samples from the United States, Italy and Spain. In each case, the material was cDNA or gDNA derived from T cells, B-cell-depleted T cells, or PBMCs.

Trimming shortened V by 5 bases and J by 6 bases, and 10 bases separated the two germline ends. Germline V gene sequence: CDR1 MGHRA, CDR2 YSYEKL. The CDR3 is 12 residues long. In the original processing: Amplification of reference gene primers was used by the study to estimate nucleated cell counts. The table came from immunoSEQ multiplex PCR; TCRdb's copy has only in-frame clones and leaves some out. The DNA gave D and trimming, while V, J and clone size come from that table. The sample yields 84,000 or so clones, 70% to 90% seen once. This receptor was identified in a man aged 55 to 70 with acute or convalescent COVID-19. The sample taken for sequencing was peripheral blood. The J gene is TRBJ1-1, the V gene TRBV4-1, with D unclear. The CDR3 nucleotides read TGCGCCAGCAGCAAGCCCGGGTCTGAAGCTTTCTTT. Its translation: CASSKPGSEAFF.